This record looks at one T cell receptor (beta chain) sequence and its context. V dropped 0 bases and J dropped 5; count of bases not matched to a gene: 5. The CDR3 extends over 16 amino acids. The V gene's germline CDR1 is LGHNA and CDR2 YNFKEQ. The data were taken from a study of blood T cell repertoires in COVID-19. The protocol was immunoSEQ multiplex PCR, while the TCRdb copy is restricted to in-frame clones and leaves out a portion. The sample has 45,000 to 55,000 clones, roughly 83% seen once. V usage is TRBV4-2 and J usage is TRBJ2-5, with 11 bases that match TRBD2. This receptor was identified in a woman aged 80 or over with acute or convalescent COVID-19. The sequenced material came from peripheral blood. The CDR3 is CASSQDWTSGFETQYF. In nucleotides, the CDR3 is TGTGCCAGCAGCCAAGATTGGACTAGCGGGTTTGAGACCCAGTACTTC.